The entry below describes one TCR beta chain. This entry is derived from a study of CD8 T cells in ankylosing spondylitis. The V and J ends lost 6 bases and 5 bases respectively, with 13 bases between them. This CDR3 region has 14 residues. Germline V lookup: CDR1 WNHNN, CDR2 SYGVQD (reference sequence). TCRdb passed the 5' RACE reads through MiXCR, listing each CDR3 protein once. The profile covers some 350,000 distinct CDR3 sequences, with around 15% appearing a single time and 0.9% to 1.2% taken by the ten largest. The V and J genes are TRBV10-1 and TRBJ2-2; D perhaps matches TRBD2 (5 bases). The sequence was obtained from a male donor with ankylosing spondylitis or in good health (not recorded which). The sequencing input was blood, either unsorted or a sorted T cell fraction (not recorded which). This CDR3 reads CASRRAVETGELFF. The CDR3, as DNA: TGCGCCAGCAGGAGGGCCGTTGAGACCGGGGAGCTGTTTTTT.